These 4 T cell receptor beta chains originate from one sample sequenced in a study of blood T cell repertoires in COVID-19 (dated by TCRdb to about 2020). The protocol used for the library was the immunoSEQ multiplex PCR assay. TCRdb took over this immuneACCESS table, retaining in-frame rearrangements with V and J assigned. Such tables are incomplete; in checked studies, under half of the missing clones stem from an unresolved V gene, and the remainder is unexplained. The sample table holds around 210,000 clones, of which around 85% were seen once. The ten largest make up 0.7% to 0.85% of the sample. The sample taken for sequencing was peripheral blood. Receptors were obtained from a woman aged 70-85 years with acute or convalescent COVID-19.

This clone was counted a few times. This chain connects TRBV6-5 to TRBJ1-5, with TRBD1 identical over 7 bases. Germline CDR1 reads MNHEY; CDR2 reads SVGAGI. The CDR3 length is 15 residues. The ends lost 6 bases at V and 2 bases at J; junction bases unmatched: 7. CDR3 protein: CASRPDRAGNQPQHF. For the CDR3, the DNA is TGTGCCAGCAGACCCGACAGGGCTGGCAATCAGCCCCAGCATTTT.

CDR3 in amino acids: CASSFNAAVGRGRGMNTEAFF. Written as DNA, the CDR3 is TGCGCCAGCAGCTTCAATGCTGCAGTGGGCAGGGGGCGCGGAATGAACACTGAAGCTTTCTTT. This chain links TRBV5-1 with TRBJ1-1, with 8 bases matching TRBD1. From germline, CDR1 is SGHRS and CDR2 YFSETQ. V trimming: 2 bases; J trimming: 0 bases; junction bases outside the gene matches: 21. This CDR3 is built from 21 residues.

This clone was observed a single time. The chain uses TRBV5-6 and TRBJ2-4, with 10 positions matching TRBD1. In germline, CDR1 is SGHDT, CDR2 YYEEEE. The CDR3 is 13 amino acids. Losses at the gene ends were 4 bases for V and 10 bases for J; bases not matched to a gene: 5. The CDR3 sequence is CASSDRGRRIQYF. The DNA for the CDR3 is TGTGCCAGCAGCGACAGGGGGCGCAGGATTCAGTACTTC.

The gene calls are TRBV6-2 or TRBV6-3 and TRBJ2-3, with 7 positions matching TRBD1. V was clipped by 0 bases and J by 6 bases; unmatched bases: 18. This CDR3 spans 19 amino acids. Germline V gives CDR1 MNHEY, CDR2 SVGEGT. The CDR3 loop is CASSYSSAPQGRPSDTQYF. The CDR3 DNA reads TGTGCCAGCAGTTACTCGTCAGCCCCACAGGGGCGTCCGTCTGATACGCAGTATTTT.